This is a list of T cell receptor beta chains from one sample in a study of blood T cell repertoires in COVID-19. Sequencing used immunoSEQ multiplex PCR; TCRdb keeps in-frame clones, though not all of them. Of roughly 120,000 clones in the sample, 70% to 85% are singletons; the top ten hold about 2.7%. Sequencing input: peripheral blood. The receptors shown here come from a man between 45 and 60 years old with acute or convalescent COVID-19. Both conserved end residues are part of each CDR3. A D gene is named only where the DNA matches it firmly. Expanded clones get a size class; other rows say once, few or many, or leave the size out.

TGCGCCAGCAGCCATATCGGGAGCGGGGGTCTTCCAGAGCAGTTCTTC,CASSHIGSGGLPEQFF,TRBJ2-1,TRBD2,.,TRBV4-1
TGCGCCAGCAGCTATCTCGCAGCTGAGGGCAATGAGCAGTTCTTC,CASSYLAAEGNEQFF,TRBJ2-1,.,.,TRBV4-1
TGTGCCAGCAGCGCGGGACGCCACTCTGGGGCCAACGTCCTGACTTTC,CASSAGRHSGANVLTF,TRBJ2-6,.,.,TRBV7-3
TGTGCCAGCAGTCGGACAGGGGACCAGCCCCAGCATTTT,CASSRTGDQPQHF,TRBJ1-5,TRBD1,.,TRBV9
TGTGCCAGCAGCCAGGAGGAGGGAGTCCAAGAGACCCAGTACTTC,CASSQEEGVQETQYF,TRBJ2-5,.,.,TRBV7-9
TGTGCCACCGGCTCCACGGGGTACAATGAGCAGTTCTTC,CATGSTGYNEQFF,TRBJ2-1,.,.,TRBV15
TGTGCCAGCAGCCAAGATATTGCGGCCTATAATTCACCCCTCCACTTT,CASSQDIAAYNSPLHF,TRBJ1-6,.,.,TRBV4-2
TGTGCCAGCAGTTGGACAGGGTCTTCTGGAAACACCATATATTTT,CASSWTGSSGNTIYF,TRBJ1-3,TRBD1,once,TRBV3-1/TRBV3-2
TGCGCCAGCAGCTTCTTGGGGCAGGCGCGAGAGACCCAGTACTTC,CASSFLGQARETQYF,TRBJ2-5,.,.,TRBV5-1
TGTGCCAGCAGTGCCCCCCGCGGGGAATTTACGCAGTATTTT,CASSAPRGEFTQYF,TRBJ2-3,.,.,TRBV6-6
TGTGCCAGCAGCTCCTCCCGGGACAGGGGGTACAATGAGCAGTTCTTC,CASSSSRDRGYNEQFF,TRBJ2-1,TRBD1,.,TRBV7-3
TGTGCCAGTAGTATAGGGGCCACAGGGTTTCATGGAAACACCATATATTTT,CASSIGATGFHGNTIYF,TRBJ1-3,.,once,TRBV19
TGCAGCGTTGACGTCGGACTAGCGGGAGGGTACACCGGGGAGCTGTTTTTT,CSVDVGLAGGYTGELFF,TRBJ2-2,TRBD2,.,TRBV29-1
TGTGCCAGCAGCTTTAATGATCGGGAACAAGAGACCCAGTACTTC,CASSFNDREQETQYF,TRBJ2-5,.,.,TRBV11-2
TGCGCCAGCAGCCCTAGGACAGGGCGGGTGAACACTGAAGCTTTCTTT,CASSPRTGRVNTEAFF,TRBJ1-1,TRBD1,.,TRBV4-1
TGTGCCAGCAGCACTCCGGGACAGGAAAACCAGTACTTC,CASSTPGQENQYF,TRBJ2-5,TRBD1,.,TRBV13
TGTGCCAGCTCACTCTTTGACAGACCCCAAGAGACCCAGTACTTC,CASSLFDRPQETQYF,TRBJ2-5,.,.,TRBV18
TGCGCCAGCAGCCATTACCGGGACACGAACTACAATGAGCAGTTCTTC,CASSHYRDTNYNEQFF,TRBJ2-1,.,once,TRBV5-1
TGCAGCGTTGAACCCAGGGAAAATGAAAAACTGTTTTTT,CSVEPRENEKLFF,TRBJ1-4,.,.,TRBV29-1
TGTGCCAGTAGCCACGGACAGGGGGGCTATGGCTACACCTTC,CASSHGQGGYGYTF,TRBJ1-2,TRBD1,.,TRBV19
TGCGCCAGCAGCCAAGTTGACGGACAGTCTTATGGCTACACCTTC,CASSQVDGQSYGYTF,TRBJ1-2,.,few,TRBV4-1
TGTGCCAGCAGCTTGTCCCACAGGGATTACAATTCACCCCTCCACTTT,CASSLSHRDYNSPLHF,TRBJ1-6,.,.,TRBV5-6
TGTGCCAGCAGTCCTGAGGCTGTCGAGGCCGGGGAGCTGTTTTTT,CASSPEAVEAGELFF,TRBJ2-2,.,.,TRBV2
TGCGCCAGCAGTCAACAGTTTATGTCCTACAATGAGCAGTTCTTC,CASSQQFMSYNEQFF,TRBJ2-1,.,.,TRBV23-1
TGCAGCGCCGGCGGGAGGGCAAACAATGAGCAGTTCTTC,CSAGGRANNEQFF,TRBJ2-1,TRBD2,.,TRBV29-1
TGTGCCAGCAGCCTCCGGCATCCCGCGGCCCTTTATCAGCCCCAGCATTTT,CASSLRHPAALYQPQHF,TRBJ1-5,.,.,TRBV11-3
TGTGCCAGCAGCTCCCAAGGCGGGGGCCAAAAAGAGACCCAGTACTTC,CASSSQGGGQKETQYF,TRBJ2-5,.,.,TRBV7-9
TGTGCCAGCTCACCCCGCGGGAGGGGCAACACCATATATTTT,CASSPRGRGNTIYF,TRBJ1-3,.,few,TRBV18
TGCGCCAGCAGGACTGGACAGGTGAACACTGAAGCTTTCTTT,CASRTGQVNTEAFF,TRBJ1-1,TRBD1,few,TRBV4-1